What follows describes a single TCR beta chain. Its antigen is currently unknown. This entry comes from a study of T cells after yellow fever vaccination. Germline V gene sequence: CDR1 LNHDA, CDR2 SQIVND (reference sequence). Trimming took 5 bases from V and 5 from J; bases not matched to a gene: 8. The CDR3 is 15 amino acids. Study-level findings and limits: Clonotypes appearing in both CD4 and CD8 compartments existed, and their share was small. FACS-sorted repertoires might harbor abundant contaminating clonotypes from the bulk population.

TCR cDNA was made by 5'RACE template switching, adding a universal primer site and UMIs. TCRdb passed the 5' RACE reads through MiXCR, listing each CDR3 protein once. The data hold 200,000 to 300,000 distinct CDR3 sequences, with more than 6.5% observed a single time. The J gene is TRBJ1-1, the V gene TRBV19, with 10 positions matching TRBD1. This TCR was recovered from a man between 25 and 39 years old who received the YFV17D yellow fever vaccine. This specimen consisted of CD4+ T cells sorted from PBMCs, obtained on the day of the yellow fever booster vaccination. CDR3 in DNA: TGTGCCAGTAGTTTATCGGGACAGGGGAGTACTGAAGCTTTCTTT. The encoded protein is CASSLSGQGSTEAFF.